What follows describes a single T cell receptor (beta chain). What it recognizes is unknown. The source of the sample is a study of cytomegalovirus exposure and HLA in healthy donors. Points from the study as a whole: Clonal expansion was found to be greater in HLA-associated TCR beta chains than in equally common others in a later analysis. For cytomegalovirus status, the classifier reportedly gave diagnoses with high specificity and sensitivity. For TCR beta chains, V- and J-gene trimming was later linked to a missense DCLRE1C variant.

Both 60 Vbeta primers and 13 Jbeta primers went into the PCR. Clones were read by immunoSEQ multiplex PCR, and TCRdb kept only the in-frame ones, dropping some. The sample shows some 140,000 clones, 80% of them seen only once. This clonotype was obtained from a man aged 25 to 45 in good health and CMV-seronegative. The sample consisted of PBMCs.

The CDR3 is CASSEVTGTGFQETQYF. The CDR3 nucleotides read TGTGCCAGCAGTGAAGTAACCGGGACAGGGTTCCAAGAGACCCAGTACTTC. The chain recombines TRBV6-1 with TRBJ2-5; 9 nucleotides line up with TRBD1. V was clipped by 1 base and J by 1 base; unmatched bases: 7. CDR1 and CDR2 (germline): MNHNS, SASEGT. The length of the CDR3 is 17 residues.